Listed below are T cell receptor beta chains from one sample, sequenced in a study of patients and donors after allogeneic stem cell transplantation. TCRdb re-derived calls from the RT-PCR reads in MiXCR, one entry per CDR3 protein. The sample records 800,000 to 1,000,000 distinct CDR3 sequences, over 15% being singletons. The sequencing input was blood, either unsorted or a sorted T cell fraction (not recorded which). Receptor source: a human donor who was either an allogeneic HSCT recipient or a stem cell or donor lymphocyte infusion donor (not recorded which). It is not recorded whose cells these are; they may come from a transplant donor. CDR3s include the opening cysteine and the closing phenylalanine or tryptophan. The D gene is left open where the match is weak. Not all rows give a size; the values are once, few, many and, for expanded clones, a class.

>TRBV4-2|17|.|TRBD2|TRBJ2-7
CASSHHRQRTSLREQYF
TGTGCCAGCAGCCATCACAGACAGAGGACTAGTCTTCGCGAGCAGTACTTC
>TRBV18|12|.|.|TRBJ1-1
CASSAEGTEAFF
TGTGCCAGCTCCGCGGAGGGAACAGAAGCTTTCTTT
>TRBV25-1|13|few|TRBD1|TRBJ1-3
CASLRQGGNTIYF
TGTGCCAGCCTCAGACAGGGGGGAAACACCATATATTTT
>TRBV24-1|16|few|.|TRBJ1-5
CATSDYPTDSNQPQHF
TGTGCCACCAGTGATTACCCGACAGATAGCAATCAGCCCCAGCATTTT
>TRBV20-1|16|few|.|TRBJ2-1
CSALGGQGSSYNEQFF
TGCAGTGCTCTAGGGGGTCAGGGGTCCTCCTACAATGAGCAGTTCTTC
>TRBV5-1|15|.|TRBD2|TRBJ2-3
CASRSSGASTDTQYF
TGCGCCAGCAGGAGTAGCGGGGCTAGCACAGATACGCAGTATTTT
>TRBV27|15|.|TRBD1|TRBJ2-7
CASSDRQGPSYEQYF
TGTGCCAGCAGTGACCGACAGGGTCCCTCCTACGAGCAGTACTTC
>TRBV5-1|16|.|.|TRBJ1-1
CASSWNPTGTNTEAFF
TGCGCCAGCAGCTGGAACCCCACAGGGACGAACACTGAAGCTTTCTTT
>TRBV6-2/TRBV6-3|14|.|.|TRBJ2-3
CASVKGGTQDTQYF
TGTGCCAGCGTAAAGGGGGGAACACAAGATACGCAGTATTTT
>TRBV5-6|15|.|TRBD1|TRBJ1-1
CASSPGQGKATEAFF
TGTGCCAGCAGCCCCGGACAGGGGAAAGCCACTGAAGCTTTCTTT